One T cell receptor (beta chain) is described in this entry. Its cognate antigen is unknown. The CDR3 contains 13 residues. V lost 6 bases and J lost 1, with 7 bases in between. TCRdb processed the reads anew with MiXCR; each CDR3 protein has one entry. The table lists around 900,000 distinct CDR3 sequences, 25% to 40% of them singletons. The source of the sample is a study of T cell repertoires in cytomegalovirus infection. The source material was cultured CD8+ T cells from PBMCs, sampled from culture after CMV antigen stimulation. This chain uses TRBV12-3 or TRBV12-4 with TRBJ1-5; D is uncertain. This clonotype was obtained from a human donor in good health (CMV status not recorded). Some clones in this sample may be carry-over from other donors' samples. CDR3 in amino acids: CASSQASNQPQHF. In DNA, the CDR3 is TGTGCCAGCAGCCAGGCAAGCAATCAGCCCCAGCATTTT.